This is a list of T cell receptor beta chains from one sample in a study of vaccination and CD4 T cells after COVID-19. These receptors have no known antigen. In TCRdb, the PCR reads were re-called with MiXCR into one record per CDR3 protein. The table lists 15,000 to 20,000 distinct CDR3 sequences, approximately 41% of them singletons. Sample: CD4+ T cells from blood, cultured in vitro. These receptors were taken from a human donor who had recovered from COVID-19. CDR3s include the opening cysteine and the closing phenylalanine or tryptophan. D genes are given only for firm matches.

TRBD1	TRBV2	CASLGTGAYEQYF
-	TRBV7-9	CASSSKWDSEAFF
TRBD1	TRBV20-1	CSATTGGTETQYF
-	TRBV6-1	CASKEIEGQFF
TRBD2	TRBV2	CASSVGRLAEKETQYF
TRBD1	TRBV7-9	CASSKDRVSSYEQYF
-	TRBV28	CASSREKAFF
TRBD2	TRBV4-1	CASSQDSFSAGGAETQYF
TRBD1	TRBV6-5	CASSFDRANEKLFF
-	TRBV20-1	CSAHGSYNSPLHF
-	TRBV15	CATSREGSREAFF
TRBD1	TRBV12-3/TRBV12-4	CASRPGQDSNQPQHF
-	TRBV21-1	CASSKGGSGGDQPQHF
TRBD1	TRBV7-8	CASSLRPGQGLETQYF
-	TRBV6-1	CASSSQMDPRTPTEAFF
TRBD2	TRBV6-5	CASSYSAGGYTDTQYF
TRBD1	TRBV11-1	CASSLPPDRVGSNQPQHF
-	TRBV20-1	CSAVEGGQPQHF
-	TRBV11-1	CASSLERETQYF
TRBD2	TRBV20-1	CSATGSLAGAPEQFF
-	TRBV20-1	CSARAAGHANTEAFF
-	TRBV20-1	CSASRRRETQYF
TRBD1	TRBV7-2	CASSFPTGLTDTQYF